The next 17 T cell receptor beta chains were all read from a single sample in a study of Graves' ophthalmopathy and Graves' hyperthyroidism. Amplified material comprised TCR beta CDR3 regions derived from RNA transcripts. RT-PCR with HTBI primers came first, then second-round multiplex PCR. TCRdb re-analysed the multiplex PCR reads in MiXCR, keeping a single row per CDR3 protein. The table shows about 50,000 distinct CDR3 sequences, with less than 65% occurring only once. Sequencing was done on a sample of peripheral blood. These receptor sequences come from an adult woman with Graves' ophthalmopathy.

This clonotype was counted at least ten times. Being one base from a much bigger clone, this may be a read error. The chain employs TRBV5-1 and TRBJ2-7, with 7 bases lining up with TRBD2. In germline, CDR1 is SGHRS, CDR2 YFSETQ. This CDR3 spans 16 amino acids. Losses at the gene ends were 0 bases for V and 2 bases for J; bases not matched to a gene: 8. The CDR3 DNA follows: TGCGCCAGCAGCTTGGTTGGCGGGAGTGGGGCCTACGAGCAGTACTTC. As protein: CASSLVGGSGAYEQYF.

V and J are TRBV29-1 and TRBJ2-7, with D possibly TRBD2 on 5 matching bases. This CDR3 region has 16 residues. Per germline, CDR1 SQVTM and CDR2 ANQGSEA. Trimming cost V 5 bases and J 2 bases, with 22 bases left between them. CDR3 amino acids: CSVYLAVGPRAYEQYF. In nucleotides, the CDR3 is TGCAGCGTTTATTTGGCTGTGGGCCCGCGGGCCTACGAGCAGTACTTC.

V usage is TRBV24-1 and J usage is TRBJ2-2; no clear D gene. Germline CDR1 and CDR2: KGHDR and SFDVKD. The CDR3 is made up of 14 amino acids. V dropped 0 bases and J dropped 6 bases, with 7 bases sitting between them. CDR3 sequence: CATSDLNTAGELFF. As DNA, the CDR3 is TGTGCCACCAGTGATTTGAATACAGCCGGGGAGCTGTTTTTT.

This clonotype is judged medium-sized. The chain is built from TRBV7-2 and TRBJ2-1; D may be TRBD2 (5 bases). Germline V gene lookup returns CDR1 SGHTA and CDR2 FQGNSA. V was shortened by 10 bases and J by 7 bases, with 11 bases between the two germline ends. This CDR3 region has 11 residues. The CDR3 DNA reads TGTGCCACGACTACTCGGAATGAGCAGTTCTTC. This encodes CATTTRNEQFF.

V usage is TRBV20-1 and J usage is TRBJ1-5; the D is unclear. Germline assignment: CDR1 DFQATT and CDR2 SNEGSKA (reference sequence). Trimming cost V 3 bases and J 9 bases, with 18 bases left between them. The CDR3 has 14 amino acids. The CDR3 coding sequence is TGCAGTGCTAGGCCCGGGGTTAGCGATCCGCCCCAGCATTTT. This codes for CSARPGVSDPPQHF.

The V call is TRBV20-1, the J call TRBJ2-3, with 8 bases identical to TRBD2. Trimming took 6 bases from V and 11 from J; bases not matched to a gene: 10. Germline CDR1 and CDR2: DFQATT and SNEGSKA (reference sequence). The CDR3 runs to 12 residues. Here the CDR3 DNA reads TGCAGTGCCAACGAGCGGGAGAGTGAGCAGTATTTT. Encoded protein: CSANERESEQYF.

This clonotype was detected only a few times. The chain links TRBV28 to TRBJ2-3, with TRBD2 matching 12 bases. Germline V gene data show CDR1 as MDHEN and CDR2 as SYDVKM. J gave up 3 bases and V 8 bases, and 18 bases lay outside the gene matches. The CDR3 consists of 19 residues. The CDR3 DNA follows: TGTGCCAGCCTAACCATATCCCTGACTAGCGGGAGCCAGACAGATACGCAGTATTTT. Amino acids: CASLTISLTSGSQTDTQYF.

Ten or more counts support this clonotype. The chain carries TRBV6-2 or TRBV6-3 and TRBJ2-7, with D perhaps matching TRBD2 (5 bases). V lost 7 bases, J lost 2 bases, and 15 bases lay in between. CDR3 length: 14 residues. Germline V gene data show CDR1 as MNHEY and CDR2 as SVGEGT. This CDR3 is CASKEDVATYEQYF. For the CDR3, the DNA is TGTGCCAGCAAGGAGGATGTGGCCACCTACGAGCAGTACTTC.

The chain recombines TRBV29-1 with TRBJ2-2; D ambiguous. Germline CDR1 and CDR2: SQVTM and ANQGSEA. V dropped 1 base and J dropped 9 bases, with 0 bases sitting between them. The CDR3 runs 9 residues. The CDR3 spells CSVEGELFF. The CDR3 region has the DNA TGCAGCGTTGAAGGGGAGCTGTTTTTT.

About this clonotype: A read error may account for a junction end that differs from germline. The CDR3 coding sequence is TGTGCCACCAGACAGGGGGAATCTGAGGCTCTCTTT. This sequence encodes CATRQGESEALF. This chain uses TRBV6-5 with TRBJ1-1; 9 bases are a match to TRBD1. The CDR3 covers 12 residues. The germline V gene has CDR1 MNHEY and CDR2 SVGAGI.

This clonotype came up many times. A much bigger clone sits one base away, suggesting this may be a read error. This chain uses TRBV12-3 or TRBV12-4 with TRBJ1-5, with D perhaps matching TRBD1 (6 bases). The CDR3 is 12 amino acids. V was clipped by 6 bases and J by 7 bases, with 10 bases between them. Here the CDR3 reads CASRAGAQPQHF. Written as DNA, the CDR3 is TGTGCCAGCAGGGCAGGGGCCCAGCCCCAGCATTTT.

Concerning this clonotype: The final CDR3 position lacks the conserved phenylalanine or tryptophan, pointing to a likely read error. DNA for the CDR3: TGTGACAGTAGTAAGTCTAGCGAACCCTACAATGAGCAGTTCTTA. Translated: CDSSKSSEPYNEQFL. The rearrangement uses TRBV19 and TRBJ2-1, with a possible D match to TRBD2 (6 bases). This CDR3 comprises 15 residues. From germline, CDR1 is LNHDA and CDR2 SQIVND (reference sequence).

The chain couples TRBV3-1 to TRBJ2-5, with 7 bases that match TRBD2. Germline CDR1 reads LGHDT; CDR2 reads YNNKEL (reference sequence). V gave up 6 bases and J gave up 3 bases; unmatched junction bases: 4. The CDR3 runs to 13 residues. The CDR3 loop is CASRRGTEETQYF. CDR3 in DNA: TGTGCCAGCAGGCGGGGGACCGAAGAGACCCAGTACTTC.

The chain carries TRBV13 and TRBJ2-3; 10 nucleotides match TRBD1. The V gene end was trimmed by 3 bases and the J gene end by 4 bases; junction bases not matched to a gene: 13. The germline gives CDR1 PRHDT, CDR2 FYEKMQ (reference sequence). The CDR3 spans 18 residues. This CDR3 is CASSLGPGQGSGADTQYF. CDR3 sequence (DNA): TGTGCCAGCAGCTTGGGACCGGGACAGGGGAGCGGGGCAGATACGCAGTATTTT.

This clonotype showed up just once. The genes are TRBV20-1 and TRBJ1-6, with TRBD1 matching over 9 bases. Trimming at V came to 0 bases and at J to 9 bases, leaving 15 bases not matched to a gene. The germline V gene has CDR1 DFQATT and CDR2 SNEGSKA (reference sequence). This CDR3 region has 18 residues. The CDR3 region is CSARDPNRDRVLSSPLHF. The DNA of the CDR3 is TGCAGTGCTAGAGACCCAAACAGGGACAGGGTATTGAGTTCACCCCTCCACTTT.

The chain is built from TRBV30 and TRBJ2-3, with 11 bases fitting TRBD1. This CDR3 spans 16 amino acids. Looked up from germline, CDR1 is GTSNPN and CDR2 is SVGIG (reference sequence). V was clipped by 2 bases and J by 4 bases; unmatched bases: 8. CDR3 DNA sequence: TGTGCCTGGAGTCCCATTCCGGGACAGGGGGCAGATACGCAGTATTTT. Translated: CAWSPIPGQGADTQYF.

The chain recombines TRBV7-9 with TRBJ2-6; TRBD1 agrees at 8 bases. The CDR3 is 18 residues long. Germline V gene sequence: CDR1 SEHNR, CDR2 FQNEAQ (reference sequence). Losses at the gene ends were 4 bases for V and 4 bases for J; bases not matched to a gene: 12. The CDR3 here is CASSSRTGIVAGANVLTF. In nucleotides, the CDR3 is TGTGCCAGCAGCTCCAGGACAGGGATAGTTGCCGGGGCCAACGTCCTGACTTTC.